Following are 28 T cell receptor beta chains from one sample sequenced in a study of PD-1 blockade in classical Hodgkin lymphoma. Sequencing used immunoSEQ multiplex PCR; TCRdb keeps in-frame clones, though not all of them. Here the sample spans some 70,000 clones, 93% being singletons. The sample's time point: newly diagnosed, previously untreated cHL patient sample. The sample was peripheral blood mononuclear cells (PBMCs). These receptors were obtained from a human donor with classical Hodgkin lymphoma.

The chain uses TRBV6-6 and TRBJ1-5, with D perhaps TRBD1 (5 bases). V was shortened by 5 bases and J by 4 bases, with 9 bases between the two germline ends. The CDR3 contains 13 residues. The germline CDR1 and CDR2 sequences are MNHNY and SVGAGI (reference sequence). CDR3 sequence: CASSSQGNQPQHF. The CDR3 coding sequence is TGTGCCAGCAGTAGCCAGGGAAATCAGCCCCAGCATTTT.

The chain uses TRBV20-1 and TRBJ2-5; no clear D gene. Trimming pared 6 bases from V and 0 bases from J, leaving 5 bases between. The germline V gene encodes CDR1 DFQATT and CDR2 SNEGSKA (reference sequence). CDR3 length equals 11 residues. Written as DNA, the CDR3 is TGCAGTGCGCCTAACCAAGAGACCCAGTACTTC. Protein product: CSAPNQETQYF.

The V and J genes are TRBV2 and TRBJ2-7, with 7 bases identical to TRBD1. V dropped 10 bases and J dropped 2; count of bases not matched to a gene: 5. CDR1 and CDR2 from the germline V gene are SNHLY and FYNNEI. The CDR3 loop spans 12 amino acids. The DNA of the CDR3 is TGTGCCATTCGACAGGGTACCTACGAGCAGTACTTC. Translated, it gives CAIRQGTYEQYF.

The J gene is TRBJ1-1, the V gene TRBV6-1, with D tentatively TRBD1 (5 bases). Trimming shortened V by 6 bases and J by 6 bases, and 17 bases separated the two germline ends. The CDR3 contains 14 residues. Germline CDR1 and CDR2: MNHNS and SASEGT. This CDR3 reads CASRRDGGLAEAFF. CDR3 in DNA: TGTGCCAGCAGACGGGACGGAGGACTCGCTGAAGCTTTCTTT.

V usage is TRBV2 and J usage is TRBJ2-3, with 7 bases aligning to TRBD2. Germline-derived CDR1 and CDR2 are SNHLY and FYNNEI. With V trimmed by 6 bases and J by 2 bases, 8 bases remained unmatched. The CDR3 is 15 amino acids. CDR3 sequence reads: CASSPGTTHTDTQYF. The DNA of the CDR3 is TGTGCCAGCAGCCCCGGGACTACCCACACAGATACGCAGTATTTT.

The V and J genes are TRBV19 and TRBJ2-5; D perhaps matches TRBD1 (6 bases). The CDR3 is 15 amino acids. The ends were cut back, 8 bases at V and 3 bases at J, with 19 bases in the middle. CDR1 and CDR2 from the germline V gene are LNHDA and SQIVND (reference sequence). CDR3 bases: TGTGCCAGTTCAACCGGGACACTTATTGAAGAGACCCAGTACTTC. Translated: CASSTGTLIEETQYF.

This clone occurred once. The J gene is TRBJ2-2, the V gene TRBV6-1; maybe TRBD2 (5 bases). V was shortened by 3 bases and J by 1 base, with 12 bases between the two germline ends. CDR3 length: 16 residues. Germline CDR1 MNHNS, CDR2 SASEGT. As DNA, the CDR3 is TGTGCCAGCAGTGAGAATAGGAGGTTGAACACCGGGGAGCTGTTTTTT. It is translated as CASSENRRLNTGELFF.

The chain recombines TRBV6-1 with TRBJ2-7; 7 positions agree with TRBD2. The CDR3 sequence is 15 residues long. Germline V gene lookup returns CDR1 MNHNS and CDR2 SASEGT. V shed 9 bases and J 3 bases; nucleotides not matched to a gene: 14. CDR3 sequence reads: CASKLLPGLYYEQYF. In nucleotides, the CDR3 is TGTGCCAGTAAACTTTTACCGGGACTATACTACGAGCAGTACTTC.

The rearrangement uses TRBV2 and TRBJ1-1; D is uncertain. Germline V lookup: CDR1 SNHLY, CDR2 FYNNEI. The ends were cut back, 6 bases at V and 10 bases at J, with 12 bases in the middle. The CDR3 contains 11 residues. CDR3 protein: CASRLTLGAFF. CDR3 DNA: TGTGCCAGCAGACTTACACTGGGAGCTTTCTTT.

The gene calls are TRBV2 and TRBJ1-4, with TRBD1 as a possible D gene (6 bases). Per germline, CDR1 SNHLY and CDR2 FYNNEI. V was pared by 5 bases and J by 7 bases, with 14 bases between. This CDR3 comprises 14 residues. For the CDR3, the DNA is TGTGCCAGCAGTCGGACAGACCGAATTGAAAAACTGTTTTTT. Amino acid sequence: CASSRTDRIEKLFF. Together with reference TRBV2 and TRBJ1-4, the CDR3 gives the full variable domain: EPEVTQTPSHQVTQMGQEVILRCVPISNHLYFYWYRQILGQKVEFLVSFYNNEISEKSEIFDDQFSVERPDGSNFTLKIRSTKLEDSAMYFCASSRTDRIEKLFFGSGTQLSVL.

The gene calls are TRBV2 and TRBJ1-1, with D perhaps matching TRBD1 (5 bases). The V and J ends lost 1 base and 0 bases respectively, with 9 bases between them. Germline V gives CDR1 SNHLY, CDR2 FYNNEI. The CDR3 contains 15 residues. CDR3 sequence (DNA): TGTGCCAGCAGTGAAGAGGCAGGGATGAACACTGAAGCTTTCTTT. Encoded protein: CASSEEAGMNTEAFF.

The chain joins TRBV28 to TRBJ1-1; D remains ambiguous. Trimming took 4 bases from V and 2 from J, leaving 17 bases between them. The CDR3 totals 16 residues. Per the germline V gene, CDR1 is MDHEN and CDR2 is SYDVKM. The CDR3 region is CASSSPHEGGNTEAFF. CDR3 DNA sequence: TGTGCCAGCAGTTCCCCACATGAGGGAGGCAACACTGAAGCTTTCTTT.

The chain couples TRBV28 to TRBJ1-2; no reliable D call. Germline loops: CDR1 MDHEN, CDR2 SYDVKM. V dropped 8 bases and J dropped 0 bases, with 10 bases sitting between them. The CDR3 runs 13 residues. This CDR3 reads CASSLGANYGYTF. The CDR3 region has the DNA TGTGCCAGCTCGCTCGGGGCTAACTATGGCTACACCTTC.

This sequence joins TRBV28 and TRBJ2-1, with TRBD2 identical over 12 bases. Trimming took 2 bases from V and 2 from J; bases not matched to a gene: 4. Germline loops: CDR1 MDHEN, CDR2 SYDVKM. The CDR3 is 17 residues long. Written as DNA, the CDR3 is TGTGCCAGCAGTTTACAGCTAGCGGGAGGGCCCTACAATGAGCAGTTCTTC. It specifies CASSLQLAGGPYNEQFF. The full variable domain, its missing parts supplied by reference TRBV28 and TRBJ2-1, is DVKVTQSSRYLVKRTGEKVFLECVQDMDHENMFWYRQDPGLGLRLIYFSYDVKMKEKGDIPEGYSVSREKKERFSLILESASTNQTSMYLCASSLQLAGGPYNEQFFGPGTRLTVL.

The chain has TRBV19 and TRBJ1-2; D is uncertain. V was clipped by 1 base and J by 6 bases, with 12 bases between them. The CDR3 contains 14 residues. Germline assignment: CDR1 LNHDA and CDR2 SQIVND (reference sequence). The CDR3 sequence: CASSIVSTDDGYTF. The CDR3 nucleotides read TGTGCCAGTAGTATAGTGAGCACAGACGATGGCTACACCTTC.

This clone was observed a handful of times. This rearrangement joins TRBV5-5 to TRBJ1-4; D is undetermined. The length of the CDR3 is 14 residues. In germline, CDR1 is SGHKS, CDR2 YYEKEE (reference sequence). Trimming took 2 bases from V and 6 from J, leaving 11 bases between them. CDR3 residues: CASSLIVGYEKLFF. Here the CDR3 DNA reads TGTGCCAGCAGCTTAATTGTCGGGTATGAAAAACTGTTTTTT.

This chain's CDR3 is CASSTPQTRRGNEQFF. CDR3 sequence (DNA): TGTGCCAGCAGTACGCCACAGACTAGGAGGGGTAATGAGCAGTTCTTC. The chain has TRBV6-6 and TRBJ2-1; a possible D gene is TRBD2 (6 bases). V lost 5 bases and J 7 bases, leaving 21 bases between the germline ends. Germline V gene lookup returns CDR1 MNHNY and CDR2 SVGAGI (reference sequence). The CDR3 is made up of 16 amino acids.

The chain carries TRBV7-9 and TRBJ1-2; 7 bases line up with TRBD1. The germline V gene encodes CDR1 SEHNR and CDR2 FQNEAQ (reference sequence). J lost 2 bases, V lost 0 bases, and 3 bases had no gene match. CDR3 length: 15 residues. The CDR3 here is CASSLASTGNYGYTF. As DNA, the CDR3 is TGTGCCAGCAGCTTAGCCTCGACAGGGAACTATGGCTACACCTTC.

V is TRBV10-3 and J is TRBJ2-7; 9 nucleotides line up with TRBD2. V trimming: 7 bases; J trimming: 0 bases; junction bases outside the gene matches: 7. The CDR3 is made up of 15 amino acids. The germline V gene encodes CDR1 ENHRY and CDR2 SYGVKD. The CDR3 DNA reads TGTGCCATCACGCCTGTACTAGCGGGCTCCTACGAGCAGTACTTC. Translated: CAITPVLAGSYEQYF.

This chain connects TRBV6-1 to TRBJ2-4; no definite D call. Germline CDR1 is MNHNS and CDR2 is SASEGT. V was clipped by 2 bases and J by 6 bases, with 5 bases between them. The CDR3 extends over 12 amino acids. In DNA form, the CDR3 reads TGTGCCAGCAGTGAATTGTTAAACATTCAGTACTTC. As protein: CASSELLNIQYF.

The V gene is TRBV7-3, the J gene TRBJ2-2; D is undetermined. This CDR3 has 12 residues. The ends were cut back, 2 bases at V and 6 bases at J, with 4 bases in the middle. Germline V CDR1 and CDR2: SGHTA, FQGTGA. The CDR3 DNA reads TGTGCCAGCAGCTTATCGGCCGGGGAGCTGTTTTTT. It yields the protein CASSLSAGELFF.

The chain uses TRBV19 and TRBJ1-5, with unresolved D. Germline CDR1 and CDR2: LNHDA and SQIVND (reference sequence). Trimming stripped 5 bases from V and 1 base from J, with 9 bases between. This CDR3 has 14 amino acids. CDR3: CASSPPGSNQPQHF. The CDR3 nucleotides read TGTGCCAGTAGTCCCCCGGGAAGCAATCAGCCCCAGCATTTT.

The CDR3 protein is CASSFRTGGAGYGYTF. Written as DNA, the CDR3 is TGCGCCAGCAGCTTCCGGACAGGGGGCGCAGGGTATGGCTACACCTTC. V gene TRBV5-1 combines with J gene TRBJ1-2, with 11 bases identical to TRBD1. V lost 2 bases to trimming and J lost 5 bases; unmatched junction nucleotides: 8. The CDR3 extends over 16 amino acids. The germline V gene has CDR1 SGHRS and CDR2 YFSETQ.

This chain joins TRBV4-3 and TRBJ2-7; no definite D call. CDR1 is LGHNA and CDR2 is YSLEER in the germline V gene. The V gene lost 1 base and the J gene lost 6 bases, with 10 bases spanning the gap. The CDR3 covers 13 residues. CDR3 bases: TGCGCCAGCAGCCAAGCCACCTACAGCGAGCAGTACTTC. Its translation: CASSQATYSEQYF.

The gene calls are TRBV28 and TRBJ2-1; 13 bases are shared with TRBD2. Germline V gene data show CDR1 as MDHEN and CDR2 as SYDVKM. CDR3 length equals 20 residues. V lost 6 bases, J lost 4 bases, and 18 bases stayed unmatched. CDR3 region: CASRGSGTSGKGGRYNEQFF. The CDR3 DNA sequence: TGTGCCAGCAGAGGATCCGGGACTAGCGGGAAAGGGGGGAGGTACAATGAGCAGTTCTTC.

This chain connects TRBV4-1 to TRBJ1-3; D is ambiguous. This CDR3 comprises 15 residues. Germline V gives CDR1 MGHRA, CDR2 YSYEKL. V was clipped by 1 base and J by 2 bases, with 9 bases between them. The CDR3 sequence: CASSQGPAAGNTIYF. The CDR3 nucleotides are TGCGCCAGCAGCCAAGGGCCGGCCGCTGGAAACACCATATATTTT.

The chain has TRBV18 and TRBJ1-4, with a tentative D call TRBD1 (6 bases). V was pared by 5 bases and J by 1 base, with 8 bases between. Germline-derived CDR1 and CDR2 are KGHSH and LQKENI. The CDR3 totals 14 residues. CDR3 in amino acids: CASSLGQTNEKLFF. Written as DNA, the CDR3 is TGTGCCAGCTCATTGGGACAAACTAATGAAAAACTGTTTTTT.

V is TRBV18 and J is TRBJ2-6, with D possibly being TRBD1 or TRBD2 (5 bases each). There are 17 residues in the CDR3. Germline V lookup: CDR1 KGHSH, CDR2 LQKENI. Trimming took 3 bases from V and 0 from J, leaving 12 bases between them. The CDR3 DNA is TGTGCCAGCTCACCGGGACGCCTCCCCTCTGGGGCCAACGTCCTGACTTTC. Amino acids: CASSPGRLPSGANVLTF.